A single sample is the source of the 6 T cell receptor beta chains below, sequenced in a study of CD4 T cells in relation to SARS-CoV-2 and coronaviruses. Unexposed donor CD4+ T cells date from about 2011-2018, before the COVID-19 pandemic. Profiled with immunoSEQ multiplex PCR; TCRdb holds only in-frame clones, not every one. The sample shows some 65,000 clones, 80% to 90% of them seen only once. The specimen sequenced was memory CD4+ T cells from PBMCs. The source of these receptors is a human donor in good health.

V gene TRBV30 combines with J gene TRBJ1-6; D might be TRBD1 (5 bases). Looked up from germline, CDR1 is GTSNPN and CDR2 is SVGIG (reference sequence). This CDR3 spans 15 amino acids. V lost 0 bases and J lost 10, with 16 bases in between. DNA of the CDR3: TGTGCCTGGAGTGTATGGGCAAACCGGGGGTCACCCCTCCACTTT. Its translation: CAWSVWANRGSPLHF.

In this sample, this clone turned up once. V gene TRBV28 combines with J gene TRBJ1-4; D is ambiguous. CDR3 length equals 14 residues. V lost 5 bases to trimming and J lost 5 bases, with 12 bases between them. The V gene's germline CDR1 is MDHEN and CDR2 SYDVKM. CDR3 in amino acids: CASSKATINEKLFF. The CDR3 DNA sequence: TGTGCCAGCAGTAAGGCCACGATCAATGAAAAACTGTTTTTT.

The chain is built from TRBV7-9 and TRBJ1-1; no reliable D call. V gave up 1 base and J gave up 1 base, with 7 bases separating them. Germline CDR1 SEHNR, CDR2 FQNEAQ (reference sequence). CDR3 length: 14 amino acids. CDR3 region: CASSLVPRNTEAFF. CDR3 bases: TGTGCCAGCAGCTTAGTCCCAAGGAACACTGAAGCTTTCTTT.

This clone was seen a handful of times. CDR3 DNA: TGTGCCAGCACTACCACTGGACAGGAGAATCAGCCCCAGCATTTT. Amino acid sequence: CASTTTGQENQPQHF. The V and J genes are TRBV2 and TRBJ1-5, with 7 nucleotides matching TRBD1. The V and J ends lost 7 bases and 4 bases, in that order; junction bases with no gene match: 10. The CDR3 is 15 amino acids. Per the germline V gene, CDR1 is SNHLY and CDR2 is FYNNEI.

The rearrangement links TRBV28 to TRBJ2-3; D may correspond to TRBD1 or TRBD2 (5 bases each). Germline CDR1 MDHEN, CDR2 SYDVKM. V lost 6 bases and J 2 bases, leaving 12 bases between the germline ends. CDR3 size: 14 residues. The chain's CDR3 is CASSTRGATDTQYF. For the CDR3, the DNA is TGTGCCAGCAGCACGCGAGGGGCCACAGATACGCAGTATTTT.

This clone was seen a single time. This chain connects TRBV18 to TRBJ1-1; D not certain. The V and J ends lost 3 bases and 1 base respectively, with 6 bases between them. This CDR3 contains 13 residues. The germline V gene encodes CDR1 KGHSH and CDR2 LQKENI. The CDR3 DNA is TGTGCCAGCTCACCGACACGGAACACTGAAGCTTTCTTT. It encodes CASSPTRNTEAFF.